This TCR beta chain was observed in a study of blood T cell repertoires in COVID-19. Germline CDR1 reads MRHNA; CDR2 reads SNTAGT. V shed 6 bases and J shed 5 bases, with 13 bases lying between them. There are 13 residues in the CDR3. Only in-frame clones appear in the TCRdb table, and some are missing; sequencing was by immunoSEQ multiplex PCR. The sample carries roughly 220,000 clones, 84% recorded once. The genes are TRBV6-4 and TRBJ1-2, with a weak D call TRBD1 (5 bases). Sequences were obtained from PBMCs or T cells enriched from blood (not recorded which). The sequence came from a woman between 40 and 55 years old who had recovered from COVID-19. The DNA of the CDR3 is TGTGCCAGCAGCCCGACAGAAATTTATGGCTACACCTTC. Amino acid sequence: CASSPTEIYGYTF.